The entry below gives a single T cell receptor beta chain sequence along with its context. The antigen remains unidentified. The sample comes from a study of post-analysis software for immune sequencing data. Study-level findings and limits: Samples sharing a preparation batch grouped tightly together when assessed by F measure. Patients used about 5 TRBV segments, including TRBV5-6, TRBV5-1 and TRBV20-1, more often than controls.

CDR1 SEHNR and CDR2 FQNEAQ come from the germline V gene (reference sequence). This CDR3 has 15 amino acids. J gave up 6 bases and V 2 bases, and 5 bases lay outside the gene matches. Unique molecular identifiers were carried by the TCR beta cDNA libraries. From approximately 1 to 10 million T cells, roughly 0.5 million cDNA molecules were obtained. TCRdb ran MiXCR on the PCR reads and lists one entry per CDR3 protein. The sample lists hundreds of thousands of distinct CDR3 sequences, 44% occurring once. The chain links TRBV7-9 to TRBJ2-1, with 9 bases fitting TRBD2. The sample comprised blood. The TCR was taken from a girl aged 10-17 years with multiple sclerosis. CDR3 DNA: TGTGCCAGCAGCTTAACCGGGACTAGCATCAATGAGCAGTTCTTC. It translates to CASSLTGTSINEQFF.